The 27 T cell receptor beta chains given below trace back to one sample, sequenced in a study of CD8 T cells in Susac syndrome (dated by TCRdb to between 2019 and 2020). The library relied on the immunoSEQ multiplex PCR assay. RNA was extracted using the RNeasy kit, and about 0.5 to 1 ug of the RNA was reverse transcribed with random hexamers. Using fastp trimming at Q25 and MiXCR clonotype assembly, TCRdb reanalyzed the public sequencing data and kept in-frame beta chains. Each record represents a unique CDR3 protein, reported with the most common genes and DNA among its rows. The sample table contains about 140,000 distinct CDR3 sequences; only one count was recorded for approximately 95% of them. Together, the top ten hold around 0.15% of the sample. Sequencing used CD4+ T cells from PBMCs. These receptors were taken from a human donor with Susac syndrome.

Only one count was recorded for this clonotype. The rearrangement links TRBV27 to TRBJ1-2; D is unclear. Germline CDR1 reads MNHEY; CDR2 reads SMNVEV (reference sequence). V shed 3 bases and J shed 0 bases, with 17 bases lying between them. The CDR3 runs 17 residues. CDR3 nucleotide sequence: TGTGCCAGCAGTTTGAGCCCTACATCATCCGCTAACTATGGCTACACCTTC. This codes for CASSLSPTSSANYGYTF.

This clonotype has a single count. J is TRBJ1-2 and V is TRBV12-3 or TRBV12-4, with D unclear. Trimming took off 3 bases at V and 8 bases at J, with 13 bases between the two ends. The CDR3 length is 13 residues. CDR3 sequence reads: CASSFPPADGYTF. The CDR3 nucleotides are TGTGCCAGCAGTTTCCCCCCTGCGGACGGCTACACCTTC.

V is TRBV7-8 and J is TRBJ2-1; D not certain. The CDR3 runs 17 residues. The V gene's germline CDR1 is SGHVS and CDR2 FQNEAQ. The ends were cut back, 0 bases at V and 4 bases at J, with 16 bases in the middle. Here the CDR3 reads CASSLAERPSPYNEQFF. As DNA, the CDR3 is TGTGCCAGCAGCTTAGCGGAGCGTCCCTCCCCTTACAATGAGCAGTTCTTC.

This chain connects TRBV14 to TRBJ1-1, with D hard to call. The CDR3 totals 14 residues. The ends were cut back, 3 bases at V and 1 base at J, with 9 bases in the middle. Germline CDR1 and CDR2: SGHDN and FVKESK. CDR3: CASSHLRQNTEAFF. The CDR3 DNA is TGTGCCAGCAGCCATCTAAGACAGAACACTGAAGCTTTCTTT.

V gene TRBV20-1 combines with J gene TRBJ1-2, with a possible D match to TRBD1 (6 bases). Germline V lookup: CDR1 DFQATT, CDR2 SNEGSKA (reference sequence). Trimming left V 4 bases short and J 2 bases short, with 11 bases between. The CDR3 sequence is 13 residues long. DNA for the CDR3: TGCAGTGCTATCGGACAGCCGAACTATGGCTACACCTTC. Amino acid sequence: CSAIGQPNYGYTF.

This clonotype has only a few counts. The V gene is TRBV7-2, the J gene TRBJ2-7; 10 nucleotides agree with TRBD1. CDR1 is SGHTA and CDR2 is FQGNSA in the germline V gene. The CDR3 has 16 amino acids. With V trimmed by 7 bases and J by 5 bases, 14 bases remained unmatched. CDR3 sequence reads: CASTDAPGQGRNEQYF. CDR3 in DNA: TGTGCCAGCACCGACGCTCCGGGACAGGGGAGGAACGAGCAGTACTTC.

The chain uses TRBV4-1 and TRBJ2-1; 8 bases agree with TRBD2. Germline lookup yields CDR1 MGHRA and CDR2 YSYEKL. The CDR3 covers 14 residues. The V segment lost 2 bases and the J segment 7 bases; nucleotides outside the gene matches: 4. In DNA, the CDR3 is TGCGCCAGCAGCCAAAGGACTAGCCGAAATGAGCAGTTCTTC. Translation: CASSQRTSRNEQFF.

CDR3 in DNA: TGTGCCAGCAGCCCGTTGGGGGGTGAAAAACTGTTTTTT. It is translated as CASSPLGGEKLFF. The chain is built from TRBV3-1 and TRBJ1-4, with D perhaps TRBD1 (5 bases). Trimming pared 4 bases from V and 7 bases from J, leaving 10 bases between. Germline V gene data show CDR1 as LGHDT and CDR2 as YNNKEL (reference sequence). The CDR3 is made up of 13 amino acids.

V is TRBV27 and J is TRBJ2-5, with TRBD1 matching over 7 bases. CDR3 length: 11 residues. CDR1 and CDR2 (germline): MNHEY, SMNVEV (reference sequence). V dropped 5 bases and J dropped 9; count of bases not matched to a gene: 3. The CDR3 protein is CASSPTGAQYF. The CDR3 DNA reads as TGTGCCAGCAGTCCAACAGGGGCCCAGTACTTC.

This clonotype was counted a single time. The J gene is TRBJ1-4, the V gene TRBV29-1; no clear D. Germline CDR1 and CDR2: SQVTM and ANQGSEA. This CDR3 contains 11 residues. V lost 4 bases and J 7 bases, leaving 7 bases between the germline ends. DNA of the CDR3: TGCAGCGTTGGAGTTGGTGAAAAACTGTTTTTT. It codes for CSVGVGEKLFF. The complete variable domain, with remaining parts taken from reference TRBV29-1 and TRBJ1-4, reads SAVISQKPSRDICQRGTSLTIQCQVDSQVTMMFWYRQQPGQSLTLIATANQGSEATYESGFVIDKFPISRPNLTFSTLTVSNMSPEDSSIYLCSVGVGEKLFFGSGTQLSVL.

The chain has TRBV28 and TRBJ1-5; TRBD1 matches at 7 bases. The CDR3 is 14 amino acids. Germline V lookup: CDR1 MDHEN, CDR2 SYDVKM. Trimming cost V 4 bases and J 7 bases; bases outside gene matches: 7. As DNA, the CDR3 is TGTGCCAGCAGTTCGACAGGGTCGGGGCAGCCCCAGCATTTT. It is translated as CASSSTGSGQPQHF.

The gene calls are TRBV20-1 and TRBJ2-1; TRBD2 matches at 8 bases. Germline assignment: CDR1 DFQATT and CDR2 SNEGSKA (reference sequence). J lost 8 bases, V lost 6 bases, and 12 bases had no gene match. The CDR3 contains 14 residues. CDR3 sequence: CSANSGVGSDEQFF. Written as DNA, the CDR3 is TGCAGTGCGAATAGCGGGGTGGGTTCGGATGAGCAGTTCTTC.

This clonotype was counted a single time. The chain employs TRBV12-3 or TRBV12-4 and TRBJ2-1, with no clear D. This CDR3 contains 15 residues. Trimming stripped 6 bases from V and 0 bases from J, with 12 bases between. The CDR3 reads CASRTDGNSYNEQFF. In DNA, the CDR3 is TGTGCCAGCAGAACAGACGGTAACTCCTACAATGAGCAGTTCTTC.

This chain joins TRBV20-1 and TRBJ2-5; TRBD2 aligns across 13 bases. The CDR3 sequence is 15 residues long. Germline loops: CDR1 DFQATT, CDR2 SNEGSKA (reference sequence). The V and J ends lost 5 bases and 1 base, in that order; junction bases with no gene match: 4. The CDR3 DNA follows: TGCAGTGCTGGAAGGACTAGCGGGAGCCAAGAGACCCAGTACTTC. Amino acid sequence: CSAGRTSGSQETQYF.

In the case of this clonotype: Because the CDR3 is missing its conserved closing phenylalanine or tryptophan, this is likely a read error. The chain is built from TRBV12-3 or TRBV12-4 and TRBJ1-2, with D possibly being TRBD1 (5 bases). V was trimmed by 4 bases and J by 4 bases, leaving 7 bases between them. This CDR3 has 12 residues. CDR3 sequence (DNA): TGTGCCAGCAGTTCTACAGGCTATGGCTACACCCTC. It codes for CASSSTGYGYTL.

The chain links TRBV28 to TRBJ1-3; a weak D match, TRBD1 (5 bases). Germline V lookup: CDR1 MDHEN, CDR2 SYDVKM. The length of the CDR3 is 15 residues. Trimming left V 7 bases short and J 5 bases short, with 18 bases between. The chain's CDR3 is CASTNGRPGRNTIYF. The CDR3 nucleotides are TGTGCCAGCACGAATGGCCGGCCAGGGCGAAACACCATATATTTT.

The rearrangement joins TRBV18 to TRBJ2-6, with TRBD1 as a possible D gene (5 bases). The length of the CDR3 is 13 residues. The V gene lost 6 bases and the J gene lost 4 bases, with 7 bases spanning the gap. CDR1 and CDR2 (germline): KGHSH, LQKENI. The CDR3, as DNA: TGTGCCAGCTCCCAGGGAGGGGCCAACGTCCTGACTTTC. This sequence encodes CASSQGGANVLTF.

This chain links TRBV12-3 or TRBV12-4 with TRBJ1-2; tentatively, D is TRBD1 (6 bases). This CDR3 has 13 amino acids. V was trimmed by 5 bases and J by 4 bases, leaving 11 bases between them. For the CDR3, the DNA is TGTGCCAGCAGTATTACAGGGTTCTATGGCTACACCTTC. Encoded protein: CASSITGFYGYTF.

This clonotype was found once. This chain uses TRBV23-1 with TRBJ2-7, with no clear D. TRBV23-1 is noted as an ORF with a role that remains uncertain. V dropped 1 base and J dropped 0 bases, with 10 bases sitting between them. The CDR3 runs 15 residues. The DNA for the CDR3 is TGCGCCAGCAGTCAATTGGGCCCATCCTCCTACGAGCAGTACTTC. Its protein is CASSQLGPSSYEQYF.

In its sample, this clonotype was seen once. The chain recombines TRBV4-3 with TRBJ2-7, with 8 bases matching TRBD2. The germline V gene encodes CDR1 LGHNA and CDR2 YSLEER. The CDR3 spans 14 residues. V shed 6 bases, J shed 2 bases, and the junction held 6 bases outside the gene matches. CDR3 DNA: TGCGCCAGCAGTCTCGGGAGGGCGGCCTACGAGCAGTACTTC. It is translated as CASSLGRAAYEQYF.

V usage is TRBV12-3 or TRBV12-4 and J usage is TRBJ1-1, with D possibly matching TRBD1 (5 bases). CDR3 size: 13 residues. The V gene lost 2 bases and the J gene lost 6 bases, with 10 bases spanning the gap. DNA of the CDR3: TGTGCCAGCAGTTTACAGGGCATTTCTGAAGCTTTCTTT. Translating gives CASSLQGISEAFF.

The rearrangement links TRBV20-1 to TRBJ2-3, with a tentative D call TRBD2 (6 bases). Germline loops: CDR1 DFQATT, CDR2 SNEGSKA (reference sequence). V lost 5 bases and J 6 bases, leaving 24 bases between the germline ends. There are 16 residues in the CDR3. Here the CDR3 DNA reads TGCAGTGCTGGACCCCTGGCGGGGAACGCCGGTGATACGCAGTATTTT. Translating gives CSAGPLAGNAGDTQYF.

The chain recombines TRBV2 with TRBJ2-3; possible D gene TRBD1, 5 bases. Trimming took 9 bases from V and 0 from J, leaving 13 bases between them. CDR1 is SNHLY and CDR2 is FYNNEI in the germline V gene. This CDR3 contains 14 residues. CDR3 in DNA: TGTGCCAGTAACAGGAGATACAGCACAGATACGCAGTATTTT. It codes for CASNRRYSTDTQYF.

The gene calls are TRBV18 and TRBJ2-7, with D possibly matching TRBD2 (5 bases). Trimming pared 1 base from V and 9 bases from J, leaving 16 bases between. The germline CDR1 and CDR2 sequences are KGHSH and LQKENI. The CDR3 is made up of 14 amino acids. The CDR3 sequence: CASSPLAGNSWQYF. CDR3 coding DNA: TGTGCCAGCTCACCACTCGCCGGGAATTCTTGGCAGTACTTC.

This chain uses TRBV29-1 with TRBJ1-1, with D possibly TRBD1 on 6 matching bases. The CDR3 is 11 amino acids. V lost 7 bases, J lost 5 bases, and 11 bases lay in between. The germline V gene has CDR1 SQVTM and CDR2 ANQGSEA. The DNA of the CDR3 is TGCAGCGCTCTACAGGGAACTGAAGCTTTCTTT. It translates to CSALQGTEAFF. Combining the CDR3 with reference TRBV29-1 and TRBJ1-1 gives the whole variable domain SAVISQKPSRDICQRGTSLTIQCQVDSQVTMMFWYRQQPGQSLTLIATANQGSEATYESGFVIDKFPISRPNLTFSTLTVSNMSPEDSSIYLCSALQGTEAFFGQGTRLTVV.

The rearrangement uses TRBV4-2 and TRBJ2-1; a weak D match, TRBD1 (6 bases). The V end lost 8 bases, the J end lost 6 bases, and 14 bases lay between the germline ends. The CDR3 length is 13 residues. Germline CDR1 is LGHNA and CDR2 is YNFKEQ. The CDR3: CASQGRGSNEQFF. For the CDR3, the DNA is TGTGCCAGCCAGGGGAGAGGTAGCAATGAGCAGTTCTTC.

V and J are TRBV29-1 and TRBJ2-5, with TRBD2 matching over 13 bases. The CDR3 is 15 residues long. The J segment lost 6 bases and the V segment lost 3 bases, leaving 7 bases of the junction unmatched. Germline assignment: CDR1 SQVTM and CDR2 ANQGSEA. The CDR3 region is CSVERGTSGTQTQYF. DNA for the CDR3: TGCAGCGTTGAGCGGGGGACTAGCGGGACACAGACCCAGTACTTC.